This TCR beta chain was captured by sequencing in a study of CD8 T cells in ankylosing spondylitis. TCRdb reanalysed the 5' RACE reads using MiXCR and keeps one entry per CDR3 protein. The sample consists of 250,000 to 300,000 distinct CDR3 sequences, approximately 20% of them appearing once. V dropped 6 bases and J dropped 8 bases, with 13 bases sitting between them. This CDR3 is 12 amino acids long. CDR1 MDHEN and CDR2 SYDVKM come from the germline V gene. The chain recombines TRBV28 with TRBJ1-1; D is perhaps TRBD1 (5 bases). This receptor was identified in a male donor with ankylosing spondylitis or in good health (not recorded which). Sequences were obtained from blood, either unsorted or a sorted T cell fraction (not recorded which). The CDR3 coding sequence is TGTGCCAGCAGGGGCACAGGATCCGAAGCTTTCTTT. As protein: CASRGTGSEAFF. Full variable domain (outside the CDR3, taken from reference TRBV28 and TRBJ1-1): DVKVTQSSRYLVKRTGEKVFLECVQDMDHENMFWYRQDPGLGLRLIYFSYDVKMKEKGDIPEGYSVSREKKERFSLILESASTNQTSMYLCASRGTGSEAFFGQGTRLTVV.